The 10 T cell receptor beta chains reported below all come from one sample, sequenced in a study of shared clonotypes between healthy human individuals. Some clones are missing from TCRdb's copy, which holds only in-frame ones; the method was immunoSEQ multiplex PCR. The sample has 2 million to 3 million clones, approximately 94% seen once. Sequenced input: naive CD4+ T cells from PBMCs. Stated subset: CD45RA+ positively selected. The receptor source for this set is a man aged 18 to 30 in good health. Some clones in this sample may be carry-over from other donors' samples.

This clone has a single count. The rearrangement joins TRBV28 to TRBJ1-5; maybe TRBD1 (6 bases). CDR3 length equals 14 residues. Germline V CDR1 and CDR2: MDHEN, SYDVKM. Deletions cut 5 bases from V and 4 bases from J, with 12 bases between. In DNA, the CDR3 is TGTGCCAGCAGTCCCCAGGGGAGGAATCAGCCCCAGCATTTT. It codes for CASSPQGRNQPQHF.

This clone was seen more than once but under ten times. V is TRBV7-3 and J is TRBJ1-1, with D possibly being TRBD1 (5 bases). The germline V gene encodes CDR1 SGHTA and CDR2 FQGTGA. This CDR3 spans 13 amino acids. The ends were cut back, 1 base at V and 4 bases at J, with 7 bases in the middle. The CDR3 loop is CASSLMGGTEAFF. CDR3 bases: TGTGCCAGCAGCTTAATGGGGGGCACTGAAGCTTTCTTT.

The V and J genes are TRBV10-3 and TRBJ2-7; TRBD1 matches at 9 bases. V lost 10 bases to trimming and J lost 2 bases; unmatched junction nucleotides: 6. Germline V gives CDR1 ENHRY, CDR2 SYGVKD. This CDR3 contains 13 residues. The CDR3 region has the DNA TGTGCCAGTTTACAGGGGGCGGCCTACGAGCAGTACTTC. Translating gives CASLQGAAYEQYF.

The chain is built from TRBV5-5 and TRBJ2-5; D gene unclear. V was pared by 7 bases and J by 7 bases, with 14 bases between. From germline, CDR1 is SGHKS and CDR2 YYEKEE (reference sequence). CDR3 length: 12 residues. The CDR3 DNA reads TGTGCCAGCGGCGGAGATGTGGCGACCCAGTACTTC. Its translation is CASGGDVATQYF.

A single count supports this clone. The V and J genes are TRBV15 and TRBJ2-7; D possibly corresponds to TRBD1 (5 bases). Trimming took 5 bases from V and 7 from J, leaving 9 bases between them. The CDR3 loop spans 11 amino acids. In germline, CDR1 is LNHNV, CDR2 YYDKDF (reference sequence). The CDR3 region has the DNA TGTGCCACCAGCTCCTACAGGGAGCAGTACTTC. It encodes CATSSYREQYF.

V usage is TRBV5-1 and J usage is TRBJ2-5; the D gene is possibly TRBD2 (6 bases). Trimming took 7 bases from V and 1 from J, leaving 8 bases between them. This CDR3 is 12 amino acids long. Germline V lookup: CDR1 SGHRS, CDR2 YFSETQ. CDR3: CASGTFQETQYF. CDR3 nucleotides: TGCGCCAGCGGGACTTTCCAAGAGACCCAGTACTTC.

V and J are TRBV11-3 and TRBJ2-1, with D perhaps matching TRBD2 (5 bases). The CDR3 is 14 residues long. The V and J ends lost 1 base and 3 bases respectively, with 7 bases between them. CDR1 is SGHNT, CDR2 YENEEA, per germline. CDR3 amino acids: CASSLAGNYNEQFF. Here the CDR3 DNA reads TGTGCCAGCAGCTTAGCGGGAAACTACAATGAGCAGTTCTTC.

The V gene is TRBV11-2, the J gene TRBJ2-1; 8 bases agree with TRBD1. This CDR3 is built from 13 residues. V lost 6 bases to trimming and J lost 6 bases; unmatched junction nucleotides: 4. CDR1 and CDR2 (germline): SGHAT, FQNNGV. CDR3 in DNA: TGTGCCAGCAGTCAGGACAGGGTCAATGAGCAGTTCTTC. The encoded protein is CASSQDRVNEQFF.

The chain joins TRBV18 to TRBJ2-1; D uncertain. Germline lookup yields CDR1 KGHSH and CDR2 LQKENI. V lost 3 bases and J lost 0, with 9 bases in between. This CDR3 is 15 amino acids long. The CDR3 sequence: CASSPGSASYNEQFF. The CDR3 DNA is TGTGCCAGCTCACCGGGCTCAGCCTCCTACAATGAGCAGTTCTTC.

The gene calls are TRBV5-5 and TRBJ1-4, with D unclear. The V end lost 4 bases, the J end lost 8 bases, and 12 bases lay between the germline ends. CDR3 length equals 13 residues. Germline V CDR1 and CDR2: SGHKS, YYEKEE (reference sequence). The CDR3 DNA reads TGTGCCAGCAGCCTCGGACCGGGGGAAAAACTGTTTTTT. It encodes CASSLGPGEKLFF. Full variable domain (remainder filled in from reference TRBV5-5 and TRBJ1-4): DAGVTQSPTHLIKTRGQQVTLRCSPISGHKSVSWYQQVLGQGPQFIFQYYEKEERGRGNFPDRFSARQFPNYSSELNVNALLLGDSALYLCASSLGPGEKLFFGSGTQLSVL.